The entry below describes one T cell receptor beta chain. Antigen: not known. With V trimmed by 4 bases and J by 7 bases, 4 bases remained unmatched. The length of the CDR3 is 15 residues. Germline V lookup: CDR1 SSHAT, CDR2 FNYEAQ (reference sequence). The data stem from a study of cytomegalovirus exposure and HLA in healthy donors. Regarding the study as a whole: Presence/absence analyses assumed roughly uniform sequencing depth across donors, which may not hold. CMV serostatus alone was available as immune exposure information. Productive status was seen about 90% or about 30% of the time for most TCR beta V segments in an earlier analysis.

The PCR made use of 60 Vbeta and 13 Jbeta primers. Repertoires were generated with immunoSEQ multiplex PCR, while TCRdb's copy carries only in-frame clones and drops some. The sample lists some 80,000 clones, over 75% occurring once. The sequenced sample consisted of PBMCs. The chain carries TRBV7-7 and TRBJ2-3; 14 bases line up with TRBD2. The sequence derives from a human donor in good health. The CDR3 sequence: CASSSGLAGGNTQYF. For the CDR3, the DNA is TGTGCCAGCAGCTCCGGACTAGCGGGGGGCAATACGCAGTATTTT.